The present TCR beta chain was sequenced within a study of T cell changes during pregnancy in multiple sclerosis. The V end lost 0 bases, the J end lost 8 bases, and 19 bases lay between the germline ends. The CDR3 totals 16 residues. Germline-derived CDR1 and CDR2 are MNHEY and SVGAGI. Assay: immunoSEQ multiplex PCR; the TCRdb copy retains only in-frame clones and omits some. The profile shows approximately 70,000 clones, about 91% of them singletons. This receptor was obtained from a female donor with multiple sclerosis, enrolled in a pregnancy study. The sample was peripheral blood, taken in the first trimester of pregnancy. The chain is built from TRBV6-5 and TRBJ1-2, with a weak D call TRBD1 (5 bases). This CDR3 is CASSYSSGGVGGGYTF. CDR3 DNA sequence: TGTGCCAGCAGTTACTCATCGGGGGGGGTAGGAGGGGGCTACACCTTC.